The next 31 T cell receptor beta chains were all read from a single sample in a study of cytomegalovirus exposure and HLA in healthy donors. The primer mix had 60 Vbeta and 13 Jbeta primers. Only in-frame clones appear in the TCRdb table, and some are missing; sequencing was by immunoSEQ multiplex PCR. The table records under 200,000 clones, about four fifths of them present only once. Sequenced sample: PBMCs. The receptors shown here come from a woman in her forties or fifties in good health and CMV-seropositive.

The gene calls are TRBV11-3 and TRBJ2-5, with TRBD1 as a possible D gene (5 bases). The V gene's germline CDR1 is SGHNT and CDR2 YENEEA. V dropped 5 bases and J dropped 3 bases, with 10 bases sitting between them. This CDR3 has 13 residues. The CDR3 loop is CASSLGREETQYF. The CDR3 coding sequence is TGTGCCAGCAGCCTAGGCAGGGAAGAGACCCAGTACTTC.

This clone was seen more than once but under ten times. Other DNA sequences in this specimen translate into the identical CDR3. The CDR3 DNA reads as TGCGCCAGCAGCCAACCCGGGACAGGGGAGCTGTTTTTT. Amino acid sequence: CASSQPGTGELFF. The rearrangement joins TRBV4-3 to TRBJ2-2; maybe TRBD1 (6 bases). The CDR3 length is 13 residues. V was cut by 2 bases and J by 8 bases, with 9 bases left in between. Germline CDR1 and CDR2: LGHNA and YSLEER.

In this sample, this clone turned up once. J is TRBJ1-5 and V is TRBV29-1; 8 bases are shared with TRBD1. The CDR3 runs to 14 residues. The ends lost 5 bases at V and 2 bases at J; junction bases unmatched: 5. Germline-derived CDR1 and CDR2 are SQVTM and ANQGSEA. CDR3 DNA: TGCAGCGTTTCGACAGGGGATGGCAATCAGCCCCAGCATTTT. This sequence encodes CSVSTGDGNQPQHF.

This clone was observed a few times. The V and J genes are TRBV6-6 and TRBJ2-6, with no clear D. The CDR3 spans 15 residues. The germline gives CDR1 MNHNY, CDR2 SVGAGI (reference sequence). V was clipped by 6 bases and J by 0 bases, with 9 bases between them. The CDR3 reads CASSRLSSGANVLTF. CDR3 bases: TGTGCCAGCAGCCGTCTAAGCTCTGGGGCCAACGTCCTGACTTTC.

There are a few counts of this clone. V is TRBV7-2 and J is TRBJ1-5; 8 bases fit TRBD1. The germline CDR1 and CDR2 sequences are SGHTA and FQGNSA. Trimming cost V 5 bases and J 3 bases; bases outside gene matches: 3. This CDR3 comprises 14 residues. CDR3 in DNA: TGTGCCAGCAGCCGGACAGGGTTCAATCAGCCCCAGCATTTT. Translated: CASSRTGFNQPQHF.

This clone was seen a single time. V is TRBV29-1 and J is TRBJ2-5; 10 bases map to TRBD1. The end of the DNA aligns better with TRBJ2-7, so the J call may be wrong. The CDR3 is 14 amino acids. Germline CDR1 reads SQVTM; CDR2 reads ANQGSEA. The CDR3 nucleotides are TGCAGCGTTGAATGGGGACAGGGGCCCTACGAGCAGTACTTC. Translation gives CSVEWGQGPYEQYF.

A single count supports this clone. The rearrangement uses TRBV4-1 and TRBJ1-1; D is possibly TRBD1 (5 bases). There are 16 residues in the CDR3. Germline V lookup: CDR1 MGHRA, CDR2 YSYEKL. V was pared by 2 bases and J by 1 base, with 14 bases between. CDR3 in amino acids: CASSQRSGGTNTEAFF. In DNA form, the CDR3 reads TGCGCCAGCAGCCAACGATCCGGAGGGACGAACACTGAAGCTTTCTTT.

The chain couples TRBV28 to TRBJ2-7; D gene ambiguous. Germline V CDR1 and CDR2: MDHEN, SYDVKM. The CDR3 runs to 14 residues. The V gene lost 6 bases and the J gene lost 2 bases, with 14 bases spanning the gap. The CDR3 is CASSSGQETYEQYF. CDR3 coding DNA: TGTGCCAGCAGCTCGGGTCAAGAAACCTACGAGCAGTACTTC. The full variable domain, its missing parts supplied by reference TRBV28 and TRBJ2-7, is DVKVTQSSRYLVKRTGEKVFLECVQDMDHENMFWYRQDPGLGLRLIYFSYDVKMKEKGDIPEGYSVSREKKERFSLILESASTNQTSMYLCASSSGQETYEQYFGPGTRLTVT.

This clone was observed a few times. This chain uses TRBV7-9 with TRBJ2-7; possibly TRBD1 for D (5 bases). Germline CDR1 reads SEHNR; CDR2 reads FQNEAQ (reference sequence). The CDR3 runs 14 residues. V lost 1 base and J lost 10, with 17 bases in between. CDR3 in DNA: TGTGCCAGCAGCTTAGTTAATTCGGCAGACAGACAGTACTTC. Translated, it gives CASSLVNSADRQYF. The complete variable domain, with remaining parts taken from reference TRBV7-9 and TRBJ2-7, reads DTGVSQNPRHKITKRGQNVTFRCDPISEHNRLYWYRQTLGQGPEFLTYFQNEAQLEKSRLLSDRFSAERPKGSFSTLEIQRTEQGDSAMYLCASSLVNSADRQYFGPGTRLTVT.

V and J are TRBV14 and TRBJ2-5; 7 bases fit TRBD2. This CDR3 has 15 residues. The germline V gene encodes CDR1 SGHDN and CDR2 FVKESK. V was pared by 4 bases and J by 3 bases, with 8 bases of the junction left unmatched. The CDR3 loop reads CASSRGKRGEETQYF. DNA for the CDR3: TGTGCCAGCAGCCGGGGAAAGCGGGGAGAAGAGACCCAGTACTTC.

In regard to this clone: The germline gene is not matched at one end of the junction; a read error may be the cause. This chain connects TRBV7-7 to TRBJ1-1, with 7 bases that match TRBD1. Germline lookup yields CDR1 SSHAT and CDR2 FNYEAQ (reference sequence). The CDR3 is 13 amino acids. The CDR3 spells CASSLAQGIEAFF. The CDR3 coding sequence is TGTGCTAGCAGCTTAGCACAGGGGATTGAAGCTTTCTTT.

V gene TRBV28 combines with J gene TRBJ2-7, with 11 bases matching TRBD1. CDR3 length equals 16 residues. V trimming: 3 bases; J trimming: 7 bases; junction bases outside the gene matches: 11. Germline lookup yields CDR1 MDHEN and CDR2 SYDVKM. The CDR3 DNA follows: TGTGCCAGCAGTTTTCTCCTAGGACAGGGGGCCTTGGAGCAGTACTTC. Protein product: CASSFLLGQGALEQYF. The full variable domain, its missing parts supplied by reference TRBV28 and TRBJ2-7, is DVKVTQSSRYLVKRTGEKVFLECVQDMDHENMFWYRQDPGLGLRLIYFSYDVKMKEKGDIPEGYSVSREKKERFSLILESASTNQTSMYLCASSFLLGQGALEQYFGPGTRLTVT.

A word on this clone: Other DNA sequences in this specimen translate into the identical CDR3. The chain employs TRBV19 and TRBJ1-2, with 11 bases aligning to TRBD1. Germline assignment: CDR1 LNHDA and CDR2 SQIVND (reference sequence). The CDR3 contains 13 residues. The V segment lost 5 bases and the J segment 8 bases; nucleotides outside the gene matches: 4. CDR3: CASSGQGARGYTF. Written as DNA, the CDR3 is TGTGCCAGTAGTGGACAGGGGGCAAGAGGCTACACCTTC. The entire variable domain, with the rest obtained from reference TRBV19 and TRBJ1-2, is as follows: DGGITQSPKYLFRKEGQNVTLSCEQNLNHDAMYWYRQDPGQGLRLIYYSQIVNDFQKGDIAEGYSVSREKKESFPLTVTSAQKNPTAFYLCASSGQGARGYTFGSGTRLTVV.

This chain connects TRBV5-6 to TRBJ2-7, with D perhaps TRBD2 (5 bases). V was pared by 5 bases and J by 6 bases, with 18 bases between. CDR3 size: 14 residues. CDR1 is SGHDT and CDR2 is YYEEEE in the germline V gene. The CDR3 DNA reads TGTGCCAGCAGGGCGCTAGGTAGCGACCGCGAGCAGTACTTC. Translation gives CASRALGSDREQYF.

This clone was recorded a few times. V and J are TRBV6-6 and TRBJ2-3, with no clear D. Germline assignment: CDR1 MNHNY and CDR2 SVGAGI (reference sequence). The CDR3 length is 14 residues. Deletions cut 2 bases from V and 2 bases from J, with 8 bases between. CDR3 amino acids: CASSYERLTDTQYF. DNA for the CDR3: TGTGCCAGCAGTTACGAGAGGCTCACAGATACGCAGTATTTT.

The genes are TRBV27 and TRBJ1-2; 10 bases match TRBD1. This CDR3 is built from 16 residues. With 4 bases clipped from V and 0 bases from J, the junction kept 5 bases outside the gene matches. Per the germline V gene, CDR1 is MNHEY and CDR2 is SMNVEV (reference sequence). This CDR3 reads CASSSRDRGANYGYTF. The CDR3 nucleotides are TGTGCCAGCAGTTCCCGGGACAGGGGAGCTAACTATGGCTACACCTTC.

This sequence joins TRBV5-1 and TRBJ1-5; 7 bases line up with TRBD1. Per germline, CDR1 SGHRS and CDR2 YFSETQ. The CDR3 is made up of 15 amino acids. J gave up 0 bases and V 4 bases, and 4 bases lay outside the gene matches. The CDR3 loop reads CASSPGQYSNQPQHF. The DNA of the CDR3 is TGCGCCAGCAGCCCGGGACAGTATAGCAATCAGCCCCAGCATTTT.

The chain has TRBV11-3 and TRBJ2-1; the match to TRBD1 covers 7 bases. Germline CDR1 reads SGHNT; CDR2 reads YENEEA. Trimming removed 3 bases from V and 4 bases from J; junction bases left unmatched: 9. The CDR3 totals 16 residues. The CDR3 protein is CASSFGGQDGYNEQFF. The CDR3 DNA reads as TGTGCCAGCAGCTTCGGAGGACAGGACGGGTACAATGAGCAGTTCTTC.

The rearrangement joins TRBV11-2 to TRBJ2-5; no definite D call. The germline CDR1 and CDR2 sequences are SGHAT and FQNNGV. V lost 5 bases to trimming and J lost 5 bases, with 9 bases between them. This CDR3 comprises 12 residues. CDR3 in amino acids: CASSPYTETQYF. In DNA form, the CDR3 reads TGTGCCAGCAGCCCTTACACGGAGACCCAGTACTTC.

This clone has just one count. The genes are TRBV21-1 and TRBJ2-1; TRBD2, the table's D call, lacks a check against the DNA. TRBV21-1 is designated a pseudogene. The CDR3 loop spans 15 amino acids. CDR3 in amino acids: CASSDGFGGANEQFF. The CDR3 DNA sequence: TGTGCCAGCAGCGACGGGTTCGGGGGGGCCAATGAGCAGTTCTTC.

This clone was observed a handful of times. The chain joins TRBV14 to TRBJ2-7, with 8 nucleotides matching TRBD1. The trim removed 4 bases at V and 7 bases at J, leaving 12 bases unmatched. CDR1 is SGHDN, CDR2 FVKESK, per germline. CDR3 length equals 15 residues. This CDR3 reads CASSPPADRVREQYF. In nucleotides, the CDR3 is TGTGCCAGCAGCCCACCGGCGGACAGGGTCAGGGAGCAGTACTTC.

The chain carries TRBV14 and TRBJ1-2, with 8 positions matching TRBD1. This CDR3 spans 13 amino acids. Germline loops: CDR1 SGHDN, CDR2 FVKESK. Unmatched junction bases numbered 3, after V lost 4 bases and J lost 5 bases. The CDR3 DNA is TGTGCCAGCAGCCCGCAGGGGGCTTATGGCTACACCTTC. This sequence encodes CASSPQGAYGYTF.

The chain links TRBV5-8 to TRBJ1-3, with no clear D. Trimming took 3 bases from V and 0 from J, leaving 16 bases between them. Germline assignment: CDR1 SGHTS and CDR2 YDEGEE. The CDR3 is made up of 17 amino acids. The CDR3 spells CASSSPTMRSSGNTIYF. CDR3 bases: TGTGCCAGCAGCTCCCCGACGATGAGGAGCTCTGGAAACACCATATATTTT.

The DNA of the CDR3 is TGTGCCTGGAGTGTAACCGGGGTCGGGCAGTACTTC. This sequence encodes CAWSVTGVGQYF. The rearrangement uses TRBV30 and TRBJ2-7, with D possibly being TRBD2 (5 bases). Germline V gene lookup returns CDR1 GTSNPN and CDR2 SVGIG (reference sequence). The CDR3 is 12 amino acids. Trimming removed 0 bases from V and 9 bases from J, with 12 bases in between.

This rearrangement joins TRBV7-9 to TRBJ1-2, with TRBD1 as a possible D gene (6 bases). Germline CDR1 and CDR2: SEHNR and FQNEAQ (reference sequence). Between the trimmed V and J ends, which lost 2 bases and 7 bases, there was a span of 11 bases. CDR3 size: 13 residues. The CDR3 DNA reads TGTGCCAGCAGCTTACAGGGGCCGGGTGGCTACACCTTC. Translated, it gives CASSLQGPGGYTF. Filled out from reference TRBV7-9 and TRBJ1-2, the complete variable domain reads DTGVSQNPRHKITKRGQNVTFRCDPISEHNRLYWYRQTLGQGPEFLTYFQNEAQLEKSRLLSDRFSAERPKGSFSTLEIQRTEQGDSAMYLCASSLQGPGGYTFGSGTRLTVV.

This chain uses TRBV19 with TRBJ1-2; 7 nucleotides line up with TRBD1. V was clipped by 3 bases and J by 2 bases; unmatched bases: 9. The CDR3 spans 16 residues. CDR1 and CDR2 (germline): LNHDA, SQIVND (reference sequence). The DNA for the CDR3 is TGTGCCAGTAGTATCTCCCGGGACAGTAACAACTATGGCTACACCTTC. Translation: CASSISRDSNNYGYTF. The complete variable domain, with remaining parts taken from reference TRBV19 and TRBJ1-2, reads DGGITQSPKYLFRKEGQNVTLSCEQNLNHDAMYWYRQDPGQGLRLIYYSQIVNDFQKGDIAEGYSVSREKKESFPLTVTSAQKNPTAFYLCASSISRDSNNYGYTFGSGTRLTVV.

V is TRBV6-5 and J is TRBJ2-1, with 7 bases matching TRBD1. The germline gives CDR1 MNHEY, CDR2 SVGAGI. J was trimmed by 4 bases and V by 7 bases; bases with no gene match: 10. The CDR3 contains 15 residues. The CDR3 protein is CASISPGQRYNEQFF. The CDR3 DNA follows: TGTGCCAGCATCTCACCGGGACAGAGATACAATGAGCAGTTCTTC.

As DNA, the CDR3 is TGTGCCAGCAGTCACCGGTCCCTGGCGCGAAGCGGGGAGCAGTACTTC. Its protein is CASSHRSLARSGEQYF. This rearrangement joins TRBV11-2 to TRBJ2-7; D might be TRBD2 (6 bases). Looked up from germline, CDR1 is SGHAT and CDR2 is FQNNGV. Between the trimmed V and J ends, which lost 6 bases and 7 bases, there was a span of 25 bases. The CDR3 runs 16 residues.

V is TRBV28 and J is TRBJ1-2; D unresolved. V dropped 7 bases and J dropped 0 bases, with 9 bases sitting between them. Germline V lookup: CDR1 MDHEN, CDR2 SYDVKM. This CDR3 region has 13 residues. For the CDR3, the DNA is TGTGCCAGCACCGCGTTTGCTAACTATGGCTACACCTTC. Encoded protein: CASTAFANYGYTF.

This chain connects TRBV5-6 to TRBJ1-2, with D uncertain. The CDR3 totals 12 residues. Per the germline V gene, CDR1 is SGHDT and CDR2 is YYEEEE. The V gene lost 3 bases and the J gene lost 8 bases, with 11 bases spanning the gap. Here the CDR3 reads CASSSRSMGYTF. In nucleotides, the CDR3 is TGTGCCAGCAGCTCACGGTCGATGGGCTACACCTTC.

The chain links TRBV7-2 to TRBJ1-5; 9 nucleotides line up with TRBD1. CDR1 and CDR2 (germline): SGHTA, FQGNSA. The CDR3 runs 16 residues. V gave up 2 bases and J gave up 4 bases; unmatched junction bases: 6. CDR3 amino acids: CASSLYTGTGNQPQHF. CDR3 DNA sequence: TGTGCCAGCAGCTTATACACTGGGACAGGGAATCAGCCCCAGCATTTT.